These T cell receptor beta chains were read from a single sample in a study of CXCR3-negative and CXCR3-positive naive CD8 T cells. Using the 5' RACE reads, TCRdb records one entry per CDR3 protein without DNA. The sample table sets out about 89,000 distinct CDR3 sequences. Material for sequencing was naive CXCR3+ CD8+ T cells from blood. Receptor source: a human donor in good health. Some clones in this sample may be carry-over from other donors' samples. The CDR3 runs from the conserved cysteine through the conserved F or W.

V gene: TRBV5-1; J gene: TRBJ2-1; CDR3 length: 16; CDR3 protein: CASKRSSGGVYNEQFF
V gene: TRBV5-1; J gene: TRBJ2-3; CDR3 length: 18; CDR3 protein: CASSLPEGSSGRPDTQYF
V gene: TRBV29-1; J gene: TRBJ2-7; CDR3 length: 13; CDR3 protein: CSVVSRSSYEQYF
V gene: TRBV4-1; J gene: TRBJ2-7; CDR3 length: 14; CDR3 protein: CASSQDRASYEQYF
V gene: TRBV28; J gene: TRBJ2-1; CDR3 length: 18; CDR3 protein: CASSFNTIEISSYNEQFF
V gene: TRBV5-1; J gene: TRBJ2-7; CDR3 length: 13; CDR3 protein: CASPGRCPYEQYF
V gene: TRBV15; J gene: TRBJ2-3; CDR3 length: 17; CDR3 protein: CATSRVPPGQGTDTQYF
V gene: TRBV19; J gene: TRBJ2-1; CDR3 length: 20; CDR3 protein: CASSIYGFGEAGLPPNEQFF
V gene: TRBV5-5; J gene: TRBJ2-7; CDR3 length: 14; CDR3 protein: CASSFRSEFYEQYF
V gene: TRBV28; J gene: TRBJ2-7; CDR3 length: 14; CDR3 protein: CASSLLAESYEQYF
V gene: TRBV10-3; J gene: TRBJ1-1; CDR3 length: 15; CDR3 protein: CAISESEQSNTEAFF
V gene: TRBV10-3; J gene: TRBJ2-3; CDR3 length: 16; CDR3 protein: CAISVTPGQSTDTQYF
V gene: TRBV12-3/TRBV12-4; J gene: TRBJ2-1; CDR3 length: 16; CDR3 protein: CASSPTLAGGIPEQFF
V gene: TRBV13; J gene: TRBJ2-2; CDR3 length: 12; CDR3 protein: CASRLLGGELFF
V gene: TRBV12-3/TRBV12-4; J gene: TRBJ2-1; CDR3 length: 14; CDR3 protein: CASSLALVGNEQFF
V gene: TRBV12-3/TRBV12-4; J gene: TRBJ2-3; CDR3 length: 14; CDR3 protein: CASSWTGPTDTQYF
V gene: TRBV5-6; J gene: TRBJ2-7; CDR3 length: 13; CDR3 protein: CASSFRNSYEQYF
V gene: TRBV7-8; J gene: TRBJ2-1; CDR3 length: 17; CDR3 protein: CASSLGVGGLSYNEQFF
V gene: TRBV20-1; J gene: TRBJ1-1; CDR3 length: 17; CDR3 protein: CSARDKELGRLNTEAFF
V gene: TRBV12-3/TRBV12-4; J gene: TRBJ2-2; CDR3 length: 16; CDR3 protein: CASSGTGGPDTGELFF
V gene: TRBV6-2/TRBV6-3; J gene: TRBJ2-7; CDR3 length: 14; CDR3 protein: CASSRLTSNYEQYF
V gene: TRBV27; J gene: TRBJ1-2; CDR3 length: 14; CDR3 protein: CASSLSGTFYGYTF
V gene: TRBV28; J gene: TRBJ2-7; CDR3 length: 17; CDR3 protein: CASSQGPTLWETYEQYF
V gene: TRBV11-2; J gene: TRBJ2-3; CDR3 length: 18; CDR3 protein: CASSLVLAGPPGTDTQYF
V gene: TRBV3-1; J gene: TRBJ1-3; CDR3 length: 15; CDR3 protein: CASSPEPQGSNTIYF
V gene: TRBV5-1; J gene: TRBJ2-4; CDR3 length: 16; CDR3 protein: CAGSLEGDLAKNIQYF
V gene: TRBV3-1; J gene: TRBJ2-7; CDR3 length: 15; CDR3 protein: CASSQLPGAYYEQYF
V gene: TRBV20-1; J gene: TRBJ1-2; CDR3 length: 13; CDR3 protein: CSAREYTYGGYTF
V gene: TRBV29-1; J gene: TRBJ1-3; CDR3 length: 14; CDR3 protein: CSVESEFSGNTIYF
V gene: TRBV20-1; J gene: TRBJ2-1; CDR3 length: 15; CDR3 protein: CSAPTGEGNYNEQFF
V gene: TRBV12-3/TRBV12-4; J gene: TRBJ1-1; CDR3 length: 15; CDR3 protein: CASSLSGPLNTEAFF
V gene: TRBV27; J gene: TRBJ1-3; CDR3 length: 12; CDR3 protein: CASPQNRNTIYF
V gene: TRBV21-1; J gene: TRBJ1-5; CDR3 length: 15; CDR3 protein: CASSIVDRGIQPQHF
V gene: TRBV27; J gene: TRBJ1-5; CDR3 length: 16; CDR3 protein: CASSSGQGGLSQPQHF
V gene: TRBV12-3/TRBV12-4; J gene: TRBJ2-1; CDR3 length: 18; CDR3 protein: CASTGSGPIFSSYNEQFF
V gene: TRBV15; J gene: TRBJ1-1; CDR3 length: 14; CDR3 protein: CATSRDRADTEAFF